The 12 T cell receptor beta chains below come from one sample, sequenced in a study of CD4 and CD8 cells across lung adenocarcinoma regions. TCRdb used MiXCR to reprocess the PCR reads, holding one entry per CDR3 protein. Of about 11,000 distinct CDR3 sequences listed, around 63% are singletons. Sample: CD8+ T cells from the margin of a lung tumor. All receptors come from a male donor with lung adenocarcinoma. The CD4 and CD8 labels of this study may be unreliable.

This chain joins TRBV5-1 and TRBJ2-3, with 7 bases matching TRBD2. With the DNA end fitting TRBJ2-7 better, the J assignment may be wrong. Germline V gives CDR1 SGHRS, CDR2 YFSETQ. This CDR3 is 16 amino acids long. The CDR3 sequence: CASRVQASGSKDTQYF. The CDR3 nucleotides are TGCGCCAGCAGGGTTCAAGCTAGCGGTAGCAAAGATACGCAGTACTTC.

This clonotype was recorded once. The junction differs from germline at one of its ends, possibly a read error. The V gene is TRBV6-1, the J gene TRBJ2-1, with a weak D call TRBD2 (5 bases). Germline V CDR1 and CDR2: MNHNS, SASEGT. The CDR3 loop spans 16 amino acids. The CDR3 loop reads CASSEMWTGGTNKQFF. The CDR3 DNA sequence: TGTGCCAGCAGTGAAATGTGGACTGGCGGCACCAATAAGCAGTTCTTT.

This clonotype was counted between two and nine times. The chain joins TRBV6-1 to TRBJ1-2, with 9 bases identical to TRBD1. This CDR3 comprises 15 residues. CDR1 is MNHNS, CDR2 SASEGT, per germline. J gave up 5 bases and V 1 base, and 5 bases lay outside the gene matches. The CDR3 reads CASSEVGTGPYGYTF. In DNA form, the CDR3 reads TGTGCCAGCAGTGAAGTGGGGACAGGGCCATATGGCTACACCTTC.

This chain joins TRBV12-5 and TRBJ2-1, with 7 nucleotides matching TRBD1. The DNA end is more similar to TRBJ2-5, so the J call may be wrong. The CDR3 extends over 12 amino acids. Germline V gene lookup returns CDR1 LGHNT and CDR2 FRNRAP. CDR3 sequence (DNA): TGTGCTAGTGGTCAACAGGGGAAGACCCAGTACTTC. Translation: CASGQQGKTQYF.

This clonotype has more than one count but fewer than ten. The V and J genes are TRBV6-5 and TRBJ2-1, with D unresolved. There are 14 residues in the CDR3. Trimming cost V 7 bases and J 4 bases, with 14 bases left between them. Germline loops: CDR1 MNHEY, CDR2 SVGAGI. The CDR3 sequence: CASITRTTYNEQFF. DNA for the CDR3: TGTGCCAGCATTACCAGGACCACGTACAATGAGCAGTTCTTC.

This clonotype was picked up many times. The chain couples TRBV12-3 or TRBV12-4 to TRBJ2-1; D possibly matches TRBD1 or TRBD2 (5 bases each). Near its end, the DNA agrees better with TRBJ2-7, so the J call may be wrong. The CDR3 spans 12 residues. The DNA for the CDR3 is TGTGCCAGCAGCACCGGGGCCCACGAGCAGTACTTC. This translates into CASSTGAHEQYF.

Notes on this clonotype: The junction and the germline gene differ at one end; a read error may be behind it. The chain recombines TRBV6-2 or TRBV6-3 with TRBJ2-3; either TRBD1 or TRBD2 may fit D (5 bases each). Germline CDR1 and CDR2: MNHEY and SVGEGT. The CDR3 is 13 residues long. CDR3 coding DNA: TGTGCCAGCAGGGACCGGGGCCCAGATACCCAGTACTTT. Its translation: CASRDRGPDTQYF.

The J gene is TRBJ2-7, the V gene TRBV6-1, with D maybe TRBD2 (5 bases). Looked up from germline, CDR1 is MNHNS and CDR2 is SASEGT. CDR3 length: 13 amino acids. Trimming pared 6 bases from V and 2 bases from J, leaving 11 bases between. CDR3 nucleotides: TGTGCCAGCAGCGGGATAATGGCCTACGAGCAGTACTTC. Protein sequence: CASSGIMAYEQYF.

J is TRBJ2-5 and V is TRBV6-1; D gene ambiguous. The DNA end is a closer match to TRBJ2-7, so the J assignment may be wrong. The germline CDR1 and CDR2 sequences are MNHNS and SASEGT. This CDR3 contains 12 residues. The DNA of the CDR3 is TGTGCCAGCAGTGGTCTGGTATACGAGCAGTACTTC. It is translated as CASSGLVYEQYF.

Notes on this clonotype: A read error may account for a junction end that differs from germline. V usage is TRBV12-3 or TRBV12-4 and J usage is TRBJ2-3; either TRBD1 or TRBD2 may supply D (6 bases each). The CDR3 is 15 amino acids. Here the CDR3 reads CASSGGHRTTDTQYF. The DNA for the CDR3 is TGTGCCAGCAGTGGGGGGCACCGAACCACAGATACGCAGTATTTC.

This clonotype came up once. The chain recombines TRBV6-1 with TRBJ2-3; maybe TRBD2 (7 bases). This CDR3 comprises 15 residues. Per germline, CDR1 MNHNS and CDR2 SASEGT. The CDR3 DNA is TGTGGCCGCACTAAGGGGGGGGGCGCCAAAGACACGCAGTATTTT. Its translation is CGRTKGGGAKDTQYF.

The chain is built from TRBV6-1 and TRBJ2-5; D not certain. TRBJ2-7 explains the end of the DNA better; the J call may be wrong. Germline values: CDR1 MNHNS, CDR2 SASEGT. The CDR3 runs to 14 residues. Here the CDR3 DNA reads TGTGCCAGCAGTGATGGCGAGCCCGACTACGAGCAGTACTTC. This gives the protein CASSDGEPDYEQYF.